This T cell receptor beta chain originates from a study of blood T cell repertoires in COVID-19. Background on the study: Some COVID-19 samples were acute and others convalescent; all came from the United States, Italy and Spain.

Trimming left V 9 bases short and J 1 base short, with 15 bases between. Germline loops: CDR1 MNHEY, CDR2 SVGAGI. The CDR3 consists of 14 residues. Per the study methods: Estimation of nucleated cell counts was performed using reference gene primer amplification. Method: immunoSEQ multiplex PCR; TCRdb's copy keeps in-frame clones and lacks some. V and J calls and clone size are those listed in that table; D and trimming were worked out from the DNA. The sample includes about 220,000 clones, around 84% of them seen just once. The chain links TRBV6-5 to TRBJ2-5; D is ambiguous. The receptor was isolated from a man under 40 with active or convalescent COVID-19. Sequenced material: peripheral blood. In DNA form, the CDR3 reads TGTGCCAGTGCCAGGTCTGGTCCCCAAGAGACCCAGTACTTC. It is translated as CASARSGPQETQYF.